In its sample, the clone carrying this T cell receptor (beta chain) was seen a few times. Here immunoSEQ multiplex PCR was the method, and the copy in TCRdb shows in-frame clones only, minus some. The data show some 1.4 million clones, approximately 97% seen once. These data originate in a study of shared clonotypes between healthy human individuals. CDR1 is DFQATT and CDR2 is SNEGSKA in the germline V gene (reference sequence). The length of the CDR3 is 11 residues. Trimming stripped 1 base from V and 9 bases from J, with 6 bases between. The chain uses TRBV20-1 and TRBJ2-2; D gene ambiguous. This receptor was obtained from a man aged 25 to 40 in good health. Sequenced material: naive CD4+ T cells sorted from blood. Subset meaning: CD45RA+ positively selected. CDR3 nucleotides: TGCAGTGCTAGAGTCGGATGGGAGCTGTTTTTT. It encodes CSARVGWELFF.